This passage covers 9 T cell receptor beta chains from one sample sequenced in a study of blood T cells in healthy people across ages. Using a J-beta primer mix together with a sample-barcoded 5' primer, a second PCR was run for roughly 6 to 12 cycles. MiXCR, applied by TCRdb to the 5' RACE reads, yields one record per CDR3 protein. This table holds under 800,000 distinct CDR3 sequences, 43% found once. Sequences were obtained from blood. The receptors here all came from a woman in her sixties in good health.

The chain joins TRBV6-2 or TRBV6-3 to TRBJ2-1; 10 positions agree with TRBD2. J gave up 13 bases and V 10 bases, and 19 bases lay outside the gene matches. Germline V gene sequence: CDR1 MNHEY, CDR2 SVGEGT. The CDR3 extends over 15 amino acids. The CDR3 loop is CAIRDSGGHGETQFF. The CDR3 DNA is TGTGCCATCCGAGATAGCGGGGGGCACGGGGAGACCCAGTTCTTC.

The rearrangement uses TRBV12-3 or TRBV12-4 and TRBJ2-1, with D tentatively TRBD1 or TRBD2 (6 bases each). The CDR3 totals 14 residues. Trimming stripped 7 bases from V and 9 bases from J, with 19 bases between. In nucleotides, the CDR3 is TGTGCCAGCACCAGGGACGGGGAGGACAGTGAGCAGTTCTTC. Translating it yields CASTRDGEDSEQFF.

The table lists this clonotype with a few counts. This rearrangement joins TRBV5-1 to TRBJ2-2; D is undetermined. Per germline, CDR1 SGHRS and CDR2 YFSETQ. Trimming stripped 1 base from V and 8 bases from J, with 12 bases between. This CDR3 has 14 residues. The DNA for the CDR3 is TGCGCCAGCAGCTTGAGACCCGACGGGGGGGAGCTGTTTTTT. Residues: CASSLRPDGGELFF. Full variable domain (outside the CDR3, taken from reference TRBV5-1 and TRBJ2-2): KAGVTQTPRYLIKTRGQQVTLSCSPISGHRSVSWYQQTPGQGLQFLFEYFSETQRNKGNFPGRFSGRQFSNSRSEMNVSTLELGDSALYLCASSLRPDGGELFFGEGSRLTVL.

This clonotype was seen only once. The rearrangement uses TRBV5-1 and TRBJ2-1; TRBD1 is a possible D gene (5 bases). CDR1 is SGHRS and CDR2 is YFSETQ in the germline V gene. V lost 5 bases to trimming and J lost 10 bases, with 25 bases between them. This CDR3 has 16 residues. CDR3 loop: CASSPSRQSSSYEQFF. As DNA, the CDR3 is TGCGCCAGCAGTCCATCTCGACAGTCCAGCTCCTACGAGCAGTTCTTC.

This clonotype was picked up a small number of times. The genes are TRBV10-3 and TRBJ2-1; 8 bases are a match to TRBD2. CDR1 and CDR2 (germline): ENHRY, SYGVKD. The CDR3 sequence is 13 residues long. V lost 6 bases to trimming and J lost 10 bases; unmatched junction nucleotides: 8. CDR3 DNA: TGTGCCATCAGCCCCAGCGGGGGTGGGGAGCAGTTCTTC. Protein: CAISPSGGGEQFF.

The sample holds a few counts of this clonotype. The chain is built from TRBV7-2 and TRBJ2-7; 8 positions match TRBD2. The CDR3 consists of 17 residues. The V gene end was trimmed by 3 bases and the J gene end by 7 bases; junction bases not matched to a gene: 17. Germline V CDR1 and CDR2: SGHTA, FQGNSA. Written as DNA, the CDR3 is TGTGCCAGCAGCTTGATTTTCGGGAGGGCCGACTACAATGAGCAGTACTTC. The encoded protein is CASSLIFGRADYNEQYF. Together with reference TRBV7-2 and TRBJ2-7, the CDR3 gives the full variable domain: GAGVSQSPSNKVTEKGKDVELRCDPISGHTALYWYRQSLGQGLEFLIYFQGNSAPDKSGLPSDRFSAERTGGSVSTLTIQRTQQEDSAVYLCASSLIFGRADYNEQYFGPGTRLTVT.

This clonotype was found a few times. The chain is built from TRBV13 and TRBJ2-7; 7 bases align to TRBD2. Germline V gives CDR1 PRHDT, CDR2 FYEKMQ (reference sequence). The CDR3 is 18 residues long. V gave up 7 bases and J gave up 1 base; unmatched junction bases: 19. For the CDR3, the DNA is TGTGCCAGCACCATCCGTTCGGGGGGATATAAGGGATCCTACGAGCAGTACTTC. Amino acid sequence: CASTIRSGGYKGSYEQYF.

Comment on this clonotype: This may stem from a read error, because a much larger clone lies one nucleotide away. V is TRBV13 and J is TRBJ2-1; D is possibly TRBD1 (6 bases). Germline values: CDR1 PRHDT, CDR2 FYEKMQ (reference sequence). The CDR3 totals 14 residues. DNA for the CDR3: TGTGCCAGGAGCTTAGGCTGGACAGACAATGAGCAGTTCTTC. Amino acid sequence: CARSLGWTDNEQFF.

This clonotype was picked up a small number of times. This sequence joins TRBV7-8 and TRBJ1-1; 8 bases align to TRBD1. The germline V gene has CDR1 SGHVS and CDR2 FQNEAQ. Losses at the gene ends were 3 bases for V and 5 bases for J; bases not matched to a gene: 5. The CDR3 spans 14 residues. Here the CDR3 DNA reads TGTGCCAGCAGCTTTTCGACAGGGGAGACTGAAGCTTTCTTT. It yields the protein CASSFSTGETEAFF.